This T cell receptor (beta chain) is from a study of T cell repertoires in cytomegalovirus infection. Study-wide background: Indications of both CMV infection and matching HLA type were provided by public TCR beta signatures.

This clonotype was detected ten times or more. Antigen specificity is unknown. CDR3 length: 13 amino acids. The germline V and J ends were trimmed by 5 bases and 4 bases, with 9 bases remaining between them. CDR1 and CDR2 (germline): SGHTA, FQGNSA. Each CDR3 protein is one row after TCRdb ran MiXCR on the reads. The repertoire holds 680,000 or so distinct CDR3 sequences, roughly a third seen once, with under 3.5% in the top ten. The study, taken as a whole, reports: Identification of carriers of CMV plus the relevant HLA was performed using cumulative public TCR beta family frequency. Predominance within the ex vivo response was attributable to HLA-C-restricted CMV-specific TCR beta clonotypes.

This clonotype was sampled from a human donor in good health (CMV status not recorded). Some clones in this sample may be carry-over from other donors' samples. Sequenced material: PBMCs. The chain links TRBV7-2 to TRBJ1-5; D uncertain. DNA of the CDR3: TGTGCCAGCAGCCTTAGTTTGAATCAGCCCCAGCATTTT. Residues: CASSLSLNQPQHF. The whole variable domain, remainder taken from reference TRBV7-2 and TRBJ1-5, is GAGVSQSPSNKVTEKGKDVELRCDPISGHTALYWYRQSLGQGLEFLIYFQGNSAPDKSGLPSDRFSAERTGGSVSTLTIQRTQQEDSAVYLCASSLSLNQPQHFGDGTRLSIL.